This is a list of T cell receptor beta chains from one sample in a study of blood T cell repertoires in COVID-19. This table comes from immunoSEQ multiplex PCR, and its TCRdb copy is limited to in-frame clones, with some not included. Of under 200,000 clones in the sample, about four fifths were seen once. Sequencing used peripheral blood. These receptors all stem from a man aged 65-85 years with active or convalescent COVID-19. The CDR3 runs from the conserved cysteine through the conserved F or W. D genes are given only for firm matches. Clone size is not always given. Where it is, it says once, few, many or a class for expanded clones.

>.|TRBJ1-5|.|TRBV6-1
CASSEGGSPGQPQHF
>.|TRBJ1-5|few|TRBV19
CASQMGRVYSNQPQHF
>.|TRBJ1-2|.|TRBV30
CAWSAIRQAYYGYTF
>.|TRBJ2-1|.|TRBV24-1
CATSDYRANEQFF
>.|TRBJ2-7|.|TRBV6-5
CASSDGQSYEQYF
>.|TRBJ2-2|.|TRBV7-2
CASSLGGANTGELFF
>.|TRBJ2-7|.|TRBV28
CASTQQGNEQYF
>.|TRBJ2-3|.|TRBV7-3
CASSPGRTDTQYF
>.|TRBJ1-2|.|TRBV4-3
CASSQDAKGNYGYTF
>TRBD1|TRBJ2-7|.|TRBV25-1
CASSTNSGTGYEQYF
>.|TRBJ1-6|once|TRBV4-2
CASSQDRNNSPLHF
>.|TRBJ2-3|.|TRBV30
CALAVQGGTDTQYF
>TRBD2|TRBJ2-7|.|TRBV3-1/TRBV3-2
CASSQELALAGYEQYF
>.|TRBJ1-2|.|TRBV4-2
CASSQDRVNYGYTF
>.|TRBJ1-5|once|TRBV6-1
CASSEMRVADQPQHF
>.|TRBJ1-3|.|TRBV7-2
CASSSARGDTIYF
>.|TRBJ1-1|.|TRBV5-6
CASSFYLNTEAFF
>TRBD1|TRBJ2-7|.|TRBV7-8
CASSFGGTGGYEQYF
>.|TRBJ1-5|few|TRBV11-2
CASSLPFEGNQPQHF
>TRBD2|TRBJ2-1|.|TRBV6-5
CASSYPPASGSNEQFF
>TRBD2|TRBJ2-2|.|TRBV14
CASSRRLAGDTGELFF
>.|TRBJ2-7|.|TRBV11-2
CASSLVNDIREQYF
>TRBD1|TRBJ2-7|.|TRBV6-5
CASSGTGTLEQYF
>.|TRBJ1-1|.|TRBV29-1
CSAVPGQYERTEAFF
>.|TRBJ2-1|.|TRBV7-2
CASSPPGGSSYNEQFF
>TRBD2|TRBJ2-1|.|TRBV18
CASSPLAGVYNEQFF
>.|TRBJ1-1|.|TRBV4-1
CASSQLATVNTEAFF
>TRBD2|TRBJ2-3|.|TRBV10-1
CASSEASGRGDTQYF
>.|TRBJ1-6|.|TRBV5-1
CASSPLAGAGNSPLHF
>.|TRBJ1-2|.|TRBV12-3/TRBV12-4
CASSLGLYGYTF
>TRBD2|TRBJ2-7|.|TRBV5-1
CASSLGGTSSYEQYF
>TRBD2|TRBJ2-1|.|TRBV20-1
CSASLSGRNSYNEQFF
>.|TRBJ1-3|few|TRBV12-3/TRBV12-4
CASSLRLENTIYF
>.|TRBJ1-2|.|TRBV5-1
CASSVQGGDGYTF
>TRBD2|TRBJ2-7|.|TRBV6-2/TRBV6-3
CASSYAAGGAFEQYF